A single sample gave rise to the 2 T cell receptor beta chains below, sequenced in a study of identical twins. TCRdb processed the 5' RACE reads anew with MiXCR; each CDR3 protein has one entry. Here the sample spans more than 1.5 million distinct CDR3 sequences, 25% to 35% being singletons. The sample consisted of cord blood. The receptor set was obtained from a newborn girl in good health.

This clonotype was observed a few times. The V call is TRBV29-1, the J call TRBJ2-5, with D maybe TRBD2 (6 bases). The J call may be faulty, since TRBJ2-7 better matches the DNA end. From germline, CDR1 is SQVTM and CDR2 ANQGSEA. This CDR3 contains 16 residues. The CDR3 region is CSVEDLVGGTYYEQYF. The CDR3 coding sequence is TGCAGCGTTGAAGATCTAGTGGGGGGAACGTATTACGAGCAGTACTTC.

In DNA form, the CDR3 reads TGTGCCAGCAGCCAACGACAGGGGAGAGCTGGAAACACCATATATTTT. Translating it yields CASSQRQGRAGNTIYF. The J gene is TRBJ1-3, the V gene TRBV7-2, with 8 bases matching TRBD1. Germline V lookup: CDR1 SGHTA, CDR2 FQGNSA. The CDR3 is 16 residues long. V trimming: 5 bases; J trimming: 2 bases; junction bases outside the gene matches: 8.